Below, one T cell receptor beta chain is given with its context. This entry comes from a study of early T cells in non-severe SARS-CoV-2 infection. MiXCR, run by TCRdb on the 5' RACE reads, gives a single entry per CDR3 protein. Of tens of thousands of distinct CDR3 sequences listed, 10% to 15% were seen once; the top ten hold more than 15%. V was pared by 5 bases and J by 0 bases, with 20 bases between. The CDR3 consists of 19 residues. This receptor was identified in an adult who was a healthcare worker with PCR-confirmed SARS-CoV-2 infection or an uninfected control (not recorded which). This rearrangement joins TRBV12-3 or TRBV12-4 to TRBJ2-6; maybe TRBD1 (6 bases). Sequenced material: whole blood. The CDR3 loop is CASSDLRRTVFSGANVLTF. CDR3 DNA sequence: TGTGCCAGCAGTGACCTCCGAAGGACAGTTTTCTCTGGGGCCAACGTCCTGACTTTC.